One and the same sample provided the 26 T cell receptor beta chains below, sequenced in a study of blood T cell repertoires in COVID-19. Clones were read by immunoSEQ multiplex PCR, and TCRdb kept only the in-frame ones, dropping some. The repertoire holds some 220,000 clones, with 80% to 85% as singletons. The material sequenced was peripheral blood. The receptors were gathered from a woman in her fifties or sixties with acute or convalescent COVID-19.

The rearrangement uses TRBV5-1 and TRBJ1-1; no definite D call. Germline CDR1 reads SGHRS; CDR2 reads YFSETQ. V was clipped by 0 bases and J by 0 bases, with 15 bases between them. The CDR3 runs 17 residues. The CDR3 sequence is CASSLAGSISLNTEAFF. CDR3 DNA sequence: TGCGCCAGCAGCTTGGCGGGGTCGATTAGCCTGAACACTGAAGCTTTCTTT.

This chain connects TRBV5-1 to TRBJ1-6; a possible D gene is TRBD1 (5 bases). V dropped 2 bases and J dropped 6 bases, with 12 bases sitting between them. The CDR3 runs 15 residues. Germline V gene sequence: CDR1 SGHRS, CDR2 YFSETQ. The CDR3 DNA reads TGCGCCAGCAGCTTAGGAGGGACGGCTAATTCACCCCTCCACTTT. This encodes CASSLGGTANSPLHF.

The chain links TRBV9 to TRBJ2-1; tentatively, D is TRBD2 (5 bases). The V and J ends lost 0 bases and 8 bases respectively, with 12 bases between them. The V gene's germline CDR1 is SGDLS and CDR2 YYNGEE. The CDR3 totals 14 residues. In DNA form, the CDR3 reads TGTGCCAGCAGCGTAGCTAGCAGGATTGATGAGCAGTTCTTC. Protein product: CASSVASRIDEQFF.

This clone was counted once. This chain connects TRBV5-1 to TRBJ2-2; D may be TRBD2 (6 bases). Germline values: CDR1 SGHRS, CDR2 YFSETQ. V was pared by 0 bases and J by 5 bases, with 11 bases between. The CDR3 covers 15 residues. The CDR3 DNA is TGCGCCAGCAGCTTGGAAGCTGGGAGGACCGGGGAGCTGTTTTTT. Translating it yields CASSLEAGRTGELFF.

The V gene is TRBV7-3, the J gene TRBJ1-2; 8 nucleotides agree with TRBD1. With 5 bases clipped from V and 7 bases from J, the junction kept 15 bases outside the gene matches. The CDR3 totals 16 residues. Germline V gives CDR1 SGHTA, CDR2 FQGTGA. The CDR3 loop reads CASSPGQGWARGGYTF. The DNA of the CDR3 is TGTGCCAGCAGCCCCGGACAGGGATGGGCTAGGGGTGGCTACACCTTC.

The chain links TRBV19 to TRBJ2-6, with 7 bases matching TRBD1. The germline V gene encodes CDR1 LNHDA and CDR2 SQIVND (reference sequence). The CDR3 contains 15 residues. The V gene end was trimmed by 6 bases and the J gene end by 4 bases; junction bases not matched to a gene: 6. The CDR3 coding sequence is TGTGCCAGTAGAGAACAGGGGCCCGGGGCCAACGTCCTGACTTTC. Translating it yields CASREQGPGANVLTF.

This clone was observed a few times. V is TRBV27 and J is TRBJ1-5, with 9 bases fitting TRBD1. From germline, CDR1 is MNHEY and CDR2 SMNVEV (reference sequence). This CDR3 is built from 17 residues. After removal of 8 bases from V and 5 bases from J, the junction contained 16 bases not matched to a gene. CDR3 amino acids: CASPLFPGQGFDQPQHF. The CDR3 region has the DNA TGTGCCAGCCCCCTCTTCCCGGGACAGGGTTTTGATCAGCCCCAGCATTTT.

The chain uses TRBV6-2 or TRBV6-3 and TRBJ1-6; D remains ambiguous. Trimming pared 5 bases from V and 9 bases from J, leaving 17 bases between. CDR1 is MNHEY and CDR2 is SVGEGT in the germline V gene. This CDR3 contains 15 residues. CDR3 nucleotide sequence: TGTGCCAGCAGTCCACTGTGGATCCACAGTTCACCCCTCCACTTT. Translated: CASSPLWIHSSPLHF.

This clone was recorded once. V gene TRBV10-3 combines with J gene TRBJ2-7; D not certain. The CDR3 is 14 residues long. V was trimmed by 2 bases and J by 0 bases, leaving 8 bases between them. Germline CDR1 is ENHRY and CDR2 is SYGVKD. CDR3 sequence: CAISETVNSYEQYF. CDR3 nucleotides: TGTGCCATCAGTGAGACAGTAAACTCCTACGAGCAGTACTTC.

The genes are TRBV5-5 and TRBJ2-2, with a possible D match to TRBD1 (5 bases). Trimming took off 0 bases at V and 8 bases at J, with 14 bases between the two ends. CDR1 is SGHKS, CDR2 YYEKEE, per germline (reference sequence). There are 15 residues in the CDR3. The CDR3 loop is CASSLVAGLTGELFF. The CDR3 coding sequence is TGTGCCAGCAGCTTGGTCGCAGGGCTGACAGGGGAGCTGTTTTTT.

This clone appeared a few times. The rearrangement joins TRBV9 to TRBJ1-6, with 7 positions matching TRBD1. CDR1 SGDLS and CDR2 YYNGEE come from the germline V gene. The CDR3 has 14 amino acids. Trimming at V came to 4 bases and at J to 8 bases, leaving 6 bases not matched to a gene. This chain's CDR3 is CASSNRQGDSPLHF. The CDR3 DNA sequence: TGTGCCAGCAGCAACCGACAGGGAGATTCACCCCTCCACTTT.

The table lists this clone with a few counts. This chain uses TRBV2 with TRBJ2-1, with TRBD1 as a possible D gene (5 bases). The germline V and J ends were trimmed by 3 bases and 6 bases, with 15 bases remaining between them. This CDR3 has 15 amino acids. Germline CDR1 reads SNHLY; CDR2 reads FYNNEI. This CDR3 is CASSDEGRVVNEQFF. The CDR3 DNA follows: TGTGCCAGCAGTGATGAAGGCAGGGTTGTCAATGAGCAGTTCTTC.

This rearrangement joins TRBV5-4 to TRBJ1-1; 7 positions agree with TRBD1. CDR1 and CDR2 from the germline V gene are SGHNT and YYREEE (reference sequence). The V segment lost 4 bases and the J segment 1 base; nucleotides outside the gene matches: 7. CDR3 length equals 15 residues. CDR3 amino acids: CASSTPGTANTEAFF. CDR3 nucleotides: TGTGCCAGCAGCACGCCCGGGACAGCGAACACTGAAGCTTTCTTT.

The chain recombines TRBV5-1 with TRBJ2-7; 10 bases agree with TRBD1. The CDR3 length is 15 residues. The V and J ends lost 2 bases and 5 bases, in that order; junction bases with no gene match: 7. CDR1 is SGHRS, CDR2 YFSETQ, per germline. The CDR3 loop reads CASSLTGTGVNEQYF. For the CDR3, the DNA is TGCGCCAGCAGCTTAACCGGGACAGGGGTAAACGAGCAGTACTTC.

The chain couples TRBV7-9 to TRBJ2-5; 8 nucleotides line up with TRBD2. The germline V gene has CDR1 SEHNR and CDR2 FQNEAQ (reference sequence). The CDR3 loop spans 15 amino acids. Trimming at V came to 1 base and at J to 5 bases, leaving 6 bases not matched to a gene. The CDR3 DNA reads as TGTGCCAGCAGCTTAGGCGGGGGGCCGAGGGAGACCCAGTACTTC. Translation: CASSLGGGPRETQYF.

The chain couples TRBV3-1 (or the pseudogene TRBV3-2) to TRBJ2-3; TRBD2 is a possible D gene (7 bases). CDR1 is LGHDT and CDR2 is YNNKEL in the germline V gene (reference sequence). V shed 1 base and J shed 9 bases, with 17 bases lying between them. The CDR3 has 15 residues. This CDR3 reads CASSQGSRGAATQYF. CDR3 sequence (DNA): TGTGCCAGCAGCCAAGGGAGTCGGGGGGCTGCAACGCAGTATTTT.

The chain couples TRBV20-1 to TRBJ1-1; no clear D gene. The CDR3 spans 10 residues. Between the trimmed V and J ends, which lost 3 bases and 5 bases, there was a span of 4 bases. Germline CDR1 and CDR2: DFQATT and SNEGSKA (reference sequence). The CDR3 here is CSASHTEAFF. The CDR3 DNA is TGCAGTGCTAGTCATACTGAAGCTTTCTTT.

This chain links TRBV6-6 with TRBJ2-1; 10 positions match TRBD2. The CDR3 length is 15 residues. The germline V gene has CDR1 MNHNY and CDR2 SVGAGI (reference sequence). J gave up 8 bases and V 6 bases, and 10 bases lay outside the gene matches. The CDR3 loop is CASRSSGGASYEQFF. DNA of the CDR3: TGTGCCAGCAGAAGCAGCGGGGGGGCCAGCTATGAGCAGTTCTTC.

The chain carries TRBV27 and TRBJ2-3; TRBD2 agrees at 8 bases. The CDR3 is 15 residues long. Trimming took 6 bases from V and 1 from J; bases not matched to a gene: 6. Per the germline V gene, CDR1 is MNHEY and CDR2 is SMNVEV (reference sequence). The DNA for the CDR3 is TGTGCCAGCAGCAGATCGCGGGGGGGCACAGATACGCAGTATTTT. Translated: CASSRSRGGTDTQYF.

The chain recombines TRBV27 with TRBJ2-1, with D hard to call. Trimming took 0 bases from V and 2 from J, leaving 11 bases between them. Per germline, CDR1 MNHEY and CDR2 SMNVEV (reference sequence). This CDR3 is 16 amino acids long. The CDR3 nucleotides read TGTGCCAGCAGTTTATCGGAGATCCGCCCCTACAATGAGCAGTTCTTC. This translates into CASSLSEIRPYNEQFF.

The V gene is TRBV20-1, the J gene TRBJ2-1; possible D gene TRBD1, 5 bases. Looked up from germline, CDR1 is DFQATT and CDR2 is SNEGSKA (reference sequence). V gave up 6 bases and J gave up 4 bases, with 7 bases separating them. The CDR3 runs to 11 residues. The CDR3 sequence: CSARQYNEQFF. For the CDR3, the DNA is TGCAGTGCAAGACAGTACAATGAGCAGTTCTTC.

The chain uses TRBV28 and TRBJ1-5; D perhaps matches TRBD1 (5 bases). CDR1 is MDHEN, CDR2 SYDVKM, per germline. The CDR3 has 13 residues. Trimming cost V 2 bases and J 6 bases, with 8 bases left between them. CDR3 DNA sequence: TGTGCCAGCAGTTTACAGACAGTTCAGCCCCAGCATTTT. Translating gives CASSLQTVQPQHF.

The rearrangement links TRBV5-1 to TRBJ1-3, with TRBD1 identical over 7 bases. There are 15 residues in the CDR3. CDR1 is SGHRS, CDR2 YFSETQ, per germline. The junction had 3 bases not matched to a gene; V was cut back by 3 bases and J by 0 bases. The CDR3 here is CASSWGTASGNTIYF. In DNA form, the CDR3 reads TGCGCCAGCAGCTGGGGGACAGCCTCTGGAAACACCATATATTTT.

The V and J genes are TRBV30 and TRBJ1-4; TRBD1 agrees at 9 bases. Germline V gene sequence: CDR1 GTSNPN, CDR2 SVGIG (reference sequence). This CDR3 region has 11 residues. The CDR3 coding sequence is TGTGGGACAGGGGCGAGGGAAAAACTGTTTTTT. This codes for CGTGAREKLFF.

The chain recombines TRBV5-1 with TRBJ1-3; TRBD1 is a possible D gene (6 bases). Deletions cut 4 bases from V and 0 bases from J, with 11 bases between. The CDR3 sequence is 15 residues long. The V gene's germline CDR1 is SGHRS and CDR2 YFSETQ. The CDR3: CASSGGDISGNTIYF. The DNA for the CDR3 is TGCGCCAGCAGCGGGGGGGACATCTCTGGAAACACCATATATTTT.

V and J are TRBV2 and TRBJ1-6; D is unresolved. V gave up 7 bases and J gave up 10 bases, with 8 bases separating them. Germline V CDR1 and CDR2: SNHLY, FYNNEI. The CDR3 sequence is 11 residues long. The CDR3 DNA sequence: TGTGCCAGCACGGTGAGGTCACCCCTCCACTTT. Protein: CASTVRSPLHF.